This T cell receptor beta chain derives from a study of OX40 agonist ivuxolimab in advanced cancers. This CDR3 comprises 15 residues. The germline V and J ends were trimmed by 5 bases and 4 bases, with 15 bases remaining between them. Per germline, CDR1 SGHTA and CDR2 FQGNSA. The assay was immunoSEQ multiplex PCR, and TCRdb's table has in-frame clones only and misses some. The data show about 73,000 clones, roughly 86% seen once. Study results and limitations: By week 6 at 0.1 to 3.0 mg/kg, blood CD4+ and CD8+ T cells had expanded clonally.

This clone was observed a few times. Its antigen is unidentified. This TCR was recovered from an adult with an advanced solid tumor such as melanoma, head and neck, liver or kidney cancer. This chain uses TRBV7-2 with TRBJ1-3; TRBD1 is a possible D gene (6 bases). The material sequenced was CD4+ or CD8+ T cells sorted from blood, taken in a trial of the OX40 agonist ivuxolimab. The CDR3 is CASSVRGILGNTIYF. CDR3 in DNA: TGTGCCAGCAGCGTCAGGGGTATTTTGGGAAACACCATATATTTT.